This is a list of T cell receptor beta chains from one sample in a study of blood T cell repertoires in COVID-19. Assay used: immunoSEQ multiplex PCR; TCRdb lists only in-frame clones, some missing. The sample includes roughly 120,000 clones, 82% of them seen just once. Sequenced material: peripheral blood. These receptor sequences come from a woman aged 55-69 years with acute or convalescent COVID-19. Each CDR3 is given with its conserved first and last residue. The D gene is left open where the match is weak. Not every row has a clone size; where given, it reads once, few, many or a size class.

cdr3_nt | cdr3_aa | v_call | d_call | j_call | cdr3_length | clone_size
TGTGCCAGCAGCGAAAGGGTAGTGGGGGCAGACGAGCAGTACTTC | CASSERVVGADEQYF | TRBV2 | - | TRBJ2-7 | 15 | -
TGTGCCAGCAGCTCTGACCGGACAGGGAATCAGCCCCAGCATTTT | CASSSDRTGNQPQHF | TRBV7-2 | TRBD1 | TRBJ1-5 | 15 | -
TGTGCCAGCAGCACCCTAGCGGGGGCCGCCTACGAGCAGTACTTC | CASSTLAGAAYEQYF | TRBV28 | TRBD2 | TRBJ2-7 | 15 | -
TGCAGCGTCGCCTACTCTGGAAACACCATATATTTT | CSVAYSGNTIYF | TRBV29-1 | - | TRBJ1-3 | 12 | -
TGTGCCAGCAGCTCCCTCTTGGATAGCAGAGAGACCCAGTACTTC | CASSSLLDSRETQYF | TRBV11-3 | - | TRBJ2-5 | 15 | -
TGTGCCAGCAGCGCAGCAAGCTCCGGGACAGGGGGCTTGGAGACCCAGTACTTC | CASSAASSGTGGLETQYF | TRBV9 | TRBD1 | TRBJ2-5 | 18 | -
TGTGCCAGCAGCCAGGGGACGGATTATAGCAATCAGCCCCAGCATTTT | CASSQGTDYSNQPQHF | TRBV7-2 | - | TRBJ1-5 | 16 | -
TGTGCCAGCAGCAGAGGAGGGACCGGGGTCTCCTACGAGCAGTACTTC | CASSRGGTGVSYEQYF | TRBV14 | - | TRBJ2-7 | 16 | -
TGTGCCAGCAGCTTGGAGGCAGGCGCCGAAGCTTTCTTT | CASSLEAGAEAFF | TRBV5-5 | - | TRBJ1-1 | 13 | -
TGCGCCAGCAGCTTGGTGCCAGGTTCCTACGAGCAGTACTTC | CASSLVPGSYEQYF | TRBV5-1 | - | TRBJ2-7 | 14 | few
TGTGCCAGCAGCGGGGGTAGGGATGCCTACAATGAGCAGTTCTTC | CASSGGRDAYNEQFF | TRBV28 | - | TRBJ2-1 | 15 | -
TGCGCCAGCAGCCAAGAGCAGACAGGGGTTCGATCACCCCTCCACTTT | CASSQEQTGVRSPLHF | TRBV4-3 | TRBD1 | TRBJ1-6 | 16 | few
TGTGCCAGCAGCTTGACAGGGACCTCCGGGAACACCATATATTTT | CASSLTGTSGNTIYF | TRBV5-4 | - | TRBJ1-3 | 15 | -